Detailed here is one T cell receptor beta chain. The source of the sample is a study of blood T cells in healthy people across ages. Alongside a J-beta primer mix, a sample-barcoded 5' primer served in a second PCR lasting roughly 6 to 11 cycles. TCRdb reanalysed the 5' RACE reads using MiXCR and keeps one entry per CDR3 protein. The table has about 600,000 distinct CDR3 sequences, 40% to 50% seen once; the top ten hold approximately 23%. The CDR3 is 17 residues long. The germline gives CDR1 MNHEY, CDR2 SMNVEV (reference sequence). V was cut by 5 bases and J by 2 bases, with 20 bases left in between. The chain recombines TRBV27 with TRBJ2-3; D is perhaps TRBD2 (8 bases). The source material was blood. This clonotype was sampled from a man aged 80 or over in good health. CDR3 in DNA: TGTGCCAGCAGTCCGGGAGGGGGCGGTCGACTCACAGATACGCAGTATTTT. Translating gives CASSPGGGGRLTDTQYF.